This is a list of T cell receptor beta chains from one sample in a study of blood T cell repertoires in COVID-19. This table comes from immunoSEQ multiplex PCR, and its TCRdb copy is limited to in-frame clones, with some not included. The sample has about 250,000 clones; about 91% are singletons. Sequencing was carried out using peripheral blood. These receptors all stem from a woman under 40 with COVID-19, enrolled during active disease. Each CDR3 is given with its conserved first and last residue. Fields, in order: D gene, clone size, J gene, V gene, CDR3 DNA, CDR3 protein. D genes are given only for firm matches. Rows may omit the clone size; those that give it use once, few, many or a size class.

D: NA
size: NA
J: TRBJ1-1
V: TRBV6-5
DNA: TGTGCCAGCAGTTTAACAGGGAACACTGAAGCTTTCTTT
CDR3: CASSLTGNTEAFF

D: NA
size: once
J: TRBJ2-5
V: TRBV18
DNA: TGTGCCAGCTCACCACCGGTAGGGGGCCAAGAGACCCAGTACTTC
CDR3: CASSPPVGGQETQYF

D: TRBD2
size: NA
J: TRBJ2-3
V: TRBV7-2
DNA: TGTGCCAGCAGCTTCCCCATTAGCGGGAGGGCCAGTCCGTCACAGTATTTT
CDR3: CASSFPISGRASPSQYF

D: TRBD2
size: NA
J: TRBJ2-5
V: TRBV2
DNA: TGTGCCAGCAGTGGTCTTGCGGGGGGGCAAGAGACCCAGTACTTC
CDR3: CASSGLAGGQETQYF

D: NA
size: NA
J: TRBJ1-6
V: TRBV7-9
DNA: TGTGCCAGCAGCTTAATAAGGTGGGACACGGCGAATAATTCACCCCTCCACTTT
CDR3: CASSLIRWDTANNSPLHF

D: NA
size: few
J: TRBJ2-5
V: TRBV6-5
DNA: TGTGCCAGCAGTCGAGCCCTCGAGACCCAGTACTTC
CDR3: CASSRALETQYF

D: NA
size: few
J: TRBJ2-2
V: TRBV28
DNA: TGTGCCAGCAGTAAGGGGAACGGGGAGCTGTTTTTT
CDR3: CASSKGNGELFF

D: NA
size: NA
J: TRBJ2-2
V: TRBV7-7
DNA: TGTGCTAGCAGCCGAAATGAGGGTAACGGGGAGCTGTTTTTT
CDR3: CASSRNEGNGELFF

D: NA
size: few
J: TRBJ2-1
V: TRBV2
DNA: TGTGCCAGCAGTGAAACCTGGCGCGGCGCCTACAATGAGCAGTTCTTC
CDR3: CASSETWRGAYNEQFF

D: NA
size: NA
J: TRBJ1-2
V: TRBV3-1/TRBV3-2
DNA: TGTGCCAGCAGCCAAGATCTTGGGGGGGCGGAGGACTATGGCTACACCTTC
CDR3: CASSQDLGGAEDYGYTF

D: TRBD1
size: NA
J: TRBJ2-5
V: TRBV7-6
DNA: TGTGCCAGCAGCTCCGGACAGGTACAAGAGACCCAGTACTTC
CDR3: CASSSGQVQETQYF

D: NA
size: NA
J: TRBJ1-5
V: TRBV15
DNA: TGTGCCACCAGCAGAGATCGAGGGTATTATCAGCCCCAGCATTTT
CDR3: CATSRDRGYYQPQHF

D: NA
size: few
J: TRBJ2-2
V: TRBV18
DNA: TGTGCCAGCTCACCAATACATCCTCCCGAACCCGGGGAGCTGTTTTTT
CDR3: CASSPIHPPEPGELFF

D: TRBD1
size: NA
J: TRBJ1-2
V: TRBV6-6
DNA: TGTGCCAGCAGTTACTCGCCGGGACAGAACTATGGCTACACCTTC
CDR3: CASSYSPGQNYGYTF

D: TRBD1
size: NA
J: TRBJ1-5
V: TRBV20-1
DNA: TGCAGTGCTAGTGCTCCGGGACACCTAAGGGGGCGCAATCAGCCCCAGCATTTT
CDR3: CSASAPGHLRGRNQPQHF

D: TRBD2
size: NA
J: TRBJ2-2
V: TRBV4-2
DNA: TGTGCCAGCAGCCAAGTTGGGGGGACTAGCGGGACCGGGGAGCTGTTTTTT
CDR3: CASSQVGGTSGTGELFF

D: NA
size: once
J: TRBJ1-2
V: TRBV15
DNA: TGTGCCACCAGCTCCGGGAACTATGGCTACACCTTC
CDR3: CATSSGNYGYTF

D: NA
size: NA
J: TRBJ2-2
V: TRBV7-2
DNA: TGTGCCAGCAGCTTAGACCGGGGGAACACCGGGGAGCTGTTTTTT
CDR3: CASSLDRGNTGELFF

D: NA
size: NA
J: TRBJ2-1
V: TRBV7-9
DNA: TGTGCCAGCAGCTGGCGGGACAATGAGCAGTTCTTC
CDR3: CASSWRDNEQFF

D: TRBD2
size: NA
J: TRBJ2-1
V: TRBV19
DNA: TGTGCCAGTAGTATAGATAGGTTGCTAGCGGGGGGGAACAATGAGCAGTTCTTC
CDR3: CASSIDRLLAGGNNEQFF

D: NA
size: NA
J: TRBJ1-1
V: TRBV27
DNA: TGTGCCAGCAGTTTTGCGGGGAGGGAAGCTTTCTTT
CDR3: CASSFAGREAFF

D: NA
size: NA
J: TRBJ2-2
V: TRBV6-5
DNA: TGTGCCAGCAGCCCGGGAGACGCGAACACCGGGGAGCTGTTTTTT
CDR3: CASSPGDANTGELFF

D: NA
size: NA
J: TRBJ2-2
V: TRBV10-3
DNA: TGTGCCATCAGGGGACTCGCGGGAACCGATGCCGGGGAGCTGTTTTTT
CDR3: CAIRGLAGTDAGELFF